This T cell receptor (beta chain) was recovered during a study of OX40 agonist ivuxolimab in advanced cancers. The CDR3 loop spans 13 amino acids. V was pared by 8 bases and J by 0 bases, with 8 bases between. Germline V gene lookup returns CDR1 SGHTA and CDR2 FQGNSA. Produced via immunoSEQ multiplex PCR; TCRdb's table is partial and in-frame only. The sample has 75,000 to 90,000 clones, roughly nine tenths seen once. V gene TRBV7-2 combines with J gene TRBJ1-3, with D maybe TRBD1 (5 bases). The sequencing here drew on CD4+ or CD8+ T cells sorted from blood, taken in a trial of the OX40 agonist ivuxolimab. The sequence was collected from an adult with an advanced solid tumor such as melanoma, head and neck, liver or kidney cancer. The CDR3, as DNA: TGTGCCAGCTTCAGGGACTCTGGAAACACCATATATTTT. This gives the protein CASFRDSGNTIYF.